The T cell receptor beta chain under discussion was sequenced for a study of T cells in Graves' hyperthyroidism and ophthalmopathy. Template material for amplifying TCR beta CDR3 regions consisted of RNA transcripts. The TCR CDR3 was amplified in a first-round RT-PCR using the HTBI primer set. In TCRdb, the multiplex PCR reads were re-called with MiXCR into one record per CDR3 protein. Among hundreds of thousands of distinct CDR3 sequences listed, 46% were seen once. This clonotype came up a few times. Relative to the germline gene, one junction end is altered; a read error may explain this. The length of the CDR3 is 15 residues. Germline CDR1 reads SEHNR; CDR2 reads FQNEAQ (reference sequence).

The V and J genes are TRBV7-9 and TRBJ1-5, with D possibly matching TRBD1 (5 bases). Sequences were obtained from peripheral blood or thyroid tissue (not recorded which). The clonotype originates from a young woman with Graves' hyperthyroidism. In DNA, the CDR3 is TGTGCCAGCAGCTCCGGGACGGAGTTTAATCGGCCCCAGCATTTT. Its protein is CASSSGTEFNRPQHF.